This T cell receptor beta chain was captured by sequencing in a study of technical replicates of blood from several donors. The length of the CDR3 is 13 residues. CDR1 and CDR2 from the germline V gene are SEHNR and FQNEAQ (reference sequence). V lost 10 bases and J lost 5, with 17 bases in between. The table came from immunoSEQ multiplex PCR; TCRdb's copy has only in-frame clones and leaves some out. The data hold 76,000 or so clones, with 91% observed a single time. The clonotype comes from a human donor in good health. The sample was T cells isolated from PBMCs. The J gene is TRBJ1-1, the V gene TRBV7-9; D possibly corresponds to TRBD1 (5 bases). In nucleotides, the CDR3 is TGTGCCACCCGCGGGGTGGGGGTTACTGAAGCTTTCTTT. Its translation: CATRGVGVTEAFF.